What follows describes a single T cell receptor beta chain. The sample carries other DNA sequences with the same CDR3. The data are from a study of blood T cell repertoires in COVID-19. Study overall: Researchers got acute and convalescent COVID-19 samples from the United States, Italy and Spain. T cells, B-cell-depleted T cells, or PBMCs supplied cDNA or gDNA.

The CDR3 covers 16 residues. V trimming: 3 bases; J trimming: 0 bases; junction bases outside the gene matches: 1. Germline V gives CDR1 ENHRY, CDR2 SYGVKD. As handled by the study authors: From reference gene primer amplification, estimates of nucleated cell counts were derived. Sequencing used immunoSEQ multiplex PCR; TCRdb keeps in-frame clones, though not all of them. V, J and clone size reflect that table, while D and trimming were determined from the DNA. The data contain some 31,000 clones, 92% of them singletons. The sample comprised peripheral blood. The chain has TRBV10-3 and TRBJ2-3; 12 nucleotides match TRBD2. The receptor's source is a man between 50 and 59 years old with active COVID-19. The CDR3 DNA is TGTGCCATCAGTGAAGGACTAGCGGGAAGCACAGATACGCAGTATTTT. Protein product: CAISEGLAGSTDTQYF.